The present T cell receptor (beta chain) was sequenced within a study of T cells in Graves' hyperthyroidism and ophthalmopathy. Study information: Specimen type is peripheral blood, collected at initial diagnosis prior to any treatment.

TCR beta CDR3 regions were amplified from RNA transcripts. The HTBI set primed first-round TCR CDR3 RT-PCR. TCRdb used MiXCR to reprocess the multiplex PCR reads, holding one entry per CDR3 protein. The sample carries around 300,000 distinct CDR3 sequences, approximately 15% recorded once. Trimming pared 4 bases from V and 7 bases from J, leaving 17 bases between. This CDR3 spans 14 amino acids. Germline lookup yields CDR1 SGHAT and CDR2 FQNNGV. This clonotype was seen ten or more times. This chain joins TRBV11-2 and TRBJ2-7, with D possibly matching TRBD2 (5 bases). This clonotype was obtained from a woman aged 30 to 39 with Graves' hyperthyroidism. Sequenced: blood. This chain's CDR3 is CASSSGLGLGEQYF. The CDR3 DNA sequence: TGTGCCAGCAGCTCAGGCCTAGGACTGGGTGAGCAGTACTTC.